The clone carrying this T cell receptor beta chain appeared a single time. What it binds is not known. Assay used: immunoSEQ multiplex PCR; TCRdb lists only in-frame clones, some missing. The sample holds 2 million to 2.5 million clones, around 95% seen once. This entry is derived from a study of shared clonotypes between healthy human individuals. Germline assignment: CDR1 ENHRY and CDR2 SYGVKD. This CDR3 region has 13 residues. V was pared by 4 bases and J by 8 bases, with 3 bases of the junction left unmatched. Notes on the study in general: Sampling involved blood alone; tissue repertoires likely differ.

Sequencing was carried out using naive CD4+ T cells sorted from blood. Sample subset: CD45RA+ positively selected. The V gene is TRBV10-3, the J gene TRBJ2-1, with TRBD1 matching 9 bases. This clonotype was sampled from a man aged 18 to 35 in good health. This CDR3 is CAISGTGEHEQFF. DNA for the CDR3: TGTGCCATCAGTGGGACAGGGGAACATGAGCAGTTCTTC.